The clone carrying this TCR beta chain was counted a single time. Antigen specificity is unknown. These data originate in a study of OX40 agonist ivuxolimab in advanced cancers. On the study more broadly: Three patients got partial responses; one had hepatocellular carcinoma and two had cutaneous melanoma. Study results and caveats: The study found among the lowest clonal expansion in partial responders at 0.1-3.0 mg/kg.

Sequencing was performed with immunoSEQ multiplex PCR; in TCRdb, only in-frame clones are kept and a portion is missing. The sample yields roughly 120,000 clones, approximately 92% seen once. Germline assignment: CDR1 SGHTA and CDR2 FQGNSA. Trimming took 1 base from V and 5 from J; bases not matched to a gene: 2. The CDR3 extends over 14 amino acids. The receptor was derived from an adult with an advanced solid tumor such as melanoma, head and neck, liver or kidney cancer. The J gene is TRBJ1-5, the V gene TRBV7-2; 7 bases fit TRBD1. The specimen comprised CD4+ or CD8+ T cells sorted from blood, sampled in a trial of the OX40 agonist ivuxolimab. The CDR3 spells CASSLGQGYQPQHF. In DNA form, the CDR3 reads TGTGCCAGCAGCTTAGGACAGGGCTATCAGCCCCAGCATTTT.